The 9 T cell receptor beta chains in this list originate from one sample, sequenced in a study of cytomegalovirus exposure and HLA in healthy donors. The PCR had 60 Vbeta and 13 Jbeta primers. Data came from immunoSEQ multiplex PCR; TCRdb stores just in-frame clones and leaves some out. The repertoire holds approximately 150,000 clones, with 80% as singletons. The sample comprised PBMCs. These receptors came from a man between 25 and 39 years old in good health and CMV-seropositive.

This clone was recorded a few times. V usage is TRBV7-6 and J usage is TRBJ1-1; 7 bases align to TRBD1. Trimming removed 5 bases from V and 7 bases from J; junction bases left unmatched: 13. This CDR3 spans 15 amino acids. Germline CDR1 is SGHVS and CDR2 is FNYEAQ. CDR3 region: CASSLSWDSLSEAFF. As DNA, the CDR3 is TGTGCCAGCAGCCTGTCGTGGGACAGCCTCAGTGAAGCTTTCTTT.

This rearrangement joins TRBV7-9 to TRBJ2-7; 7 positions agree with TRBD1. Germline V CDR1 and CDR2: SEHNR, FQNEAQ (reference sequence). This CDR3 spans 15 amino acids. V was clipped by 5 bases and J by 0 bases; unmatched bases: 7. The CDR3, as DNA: TGTGCCAGCAGCAAACGGGACAGTACCTCCTACGAGCAGTACTTC. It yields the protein CASSKRDSTSYEQYF.

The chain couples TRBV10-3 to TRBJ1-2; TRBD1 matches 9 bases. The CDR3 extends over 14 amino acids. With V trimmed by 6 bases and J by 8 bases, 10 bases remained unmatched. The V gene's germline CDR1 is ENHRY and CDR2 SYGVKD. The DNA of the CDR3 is TGTGCCATCAGGGGGGACAGGGTGCTCTTGGGCTACACCTTC. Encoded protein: CAIRGDRVLLGYTF.

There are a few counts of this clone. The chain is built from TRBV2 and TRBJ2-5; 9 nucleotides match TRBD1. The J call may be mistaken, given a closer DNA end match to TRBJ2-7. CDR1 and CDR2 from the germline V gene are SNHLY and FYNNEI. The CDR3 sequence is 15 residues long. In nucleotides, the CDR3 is TGTGCCAGCGGACAACCGGGACAGGGTAGCTACGAGCAGTACTTC. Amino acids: CASGQPGQGSYEQYF.

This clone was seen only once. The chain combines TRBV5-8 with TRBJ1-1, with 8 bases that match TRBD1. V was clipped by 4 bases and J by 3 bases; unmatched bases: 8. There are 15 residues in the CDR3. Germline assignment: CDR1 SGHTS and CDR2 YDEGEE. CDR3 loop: CASSGRQGMDTEAFF. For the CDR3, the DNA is TGTGCCAGCAGCGGGAGACAGGGGATGGACACTGAAGCTTTCTTT.

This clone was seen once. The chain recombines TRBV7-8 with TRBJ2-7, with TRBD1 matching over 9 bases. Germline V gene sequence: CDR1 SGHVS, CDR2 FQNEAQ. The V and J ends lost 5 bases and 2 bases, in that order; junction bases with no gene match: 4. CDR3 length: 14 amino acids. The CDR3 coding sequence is TGTGCCAGCAGCATGGGACAGGGAACCTACGAGCAGTACTTC. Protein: CASSMGQGTYEQYF.

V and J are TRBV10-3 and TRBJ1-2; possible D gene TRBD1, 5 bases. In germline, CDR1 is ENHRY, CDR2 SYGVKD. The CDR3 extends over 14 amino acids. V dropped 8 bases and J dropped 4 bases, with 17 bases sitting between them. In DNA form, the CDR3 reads TGTGCCATCGCTCAGACAGACCCATCCTATGGCTACACCTTC. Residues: CAIAQTDPSYGYTF.

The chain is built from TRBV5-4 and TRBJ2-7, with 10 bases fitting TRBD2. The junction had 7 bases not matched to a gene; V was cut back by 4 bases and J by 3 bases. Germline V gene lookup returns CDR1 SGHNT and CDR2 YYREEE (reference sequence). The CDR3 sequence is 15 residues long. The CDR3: CASSISGGNHYEQYF. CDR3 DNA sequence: TGTGCCAGCAGCATTAGCGGGGGGAATCACTACGAGCAGTACTTC.

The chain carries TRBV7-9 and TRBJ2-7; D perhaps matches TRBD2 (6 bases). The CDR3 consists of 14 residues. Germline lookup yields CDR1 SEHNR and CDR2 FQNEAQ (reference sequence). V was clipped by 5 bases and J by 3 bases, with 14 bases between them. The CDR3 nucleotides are TGTGCCAGCAGCCCCCCCGGGGGAAGCTACGAGCAGTACTTC. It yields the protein CASSPPGGSYEQYF.